This TCR beta chain emerged from a study of T cells in narcolepsy. About the research overall: Enrolled donors included narcolepsy type 1 or type 2 patients and healthy controls.

Study-wide results and limits: Autoreactive HCRT-specific and TRIB2-specific clonotypes were marked in same-patient CSF-versus-blood CD4+ comparisons. Some memory CD4+ repertoires had no autoreactive clone sequences. Reportedly, autoreactive clonotypes were serially detected in patients' blood but not controls'.

This CDR3 comprises 14 residues. V gave up 0 bases and J gave up 4 bases, with 10 bases separating them. The V gene's germline CDR1 is SGHTS and CDR2 YDEGEE. As to this clone: What it recognizes is unknown.

The data were produced by immunoSEQ multiplex PCR, yet TCRdb's version contains in-frame clones alone and is incomplete. The table records roughly 24,000 clones, 75% to 85% of them present only once. The clonotype was recovered from a human donor in good health. The chain joins TRBV5-8 to TRBJ1-1; a possible D gene is TRBD1 (6 bases). Sequencing was performed on memory (CD45RA-) CD4+ T cells from blood. The CDR3 sequence: CASSLDGGATEAFF. The CDR3 DNA sequence: TGTGCCAGCAGCTTGGATGGGGGGGCCACTGAAGCTTTCTTT.